These 20 T cell receptor beta chains were all obtained from the same sample, sequenced in a study of blood T cells in healthy people across ages. A J-beta primer mix and a sample-barcoded 5' primer were used in a second PCR of roughly 6 to 12 cycles. TCRdb fed the 5' RACE reads into MiXCR, producing one record per CDR3 protein. The table records over 1,300,000 distinct CDR3 sequences, 45% to 70% of them present only once. Sequencing input: blood. These TCRs come from a man in his late teens or twenties in good health.

V and J are TRBV12-3 or TRBV12-4 and TRBJ2-3; 10 bases are a match to TRBD2. The CDR3 runs to 17 residues. V shed 1 base and J 2 bases; nucleotides not matched to a gene: 6. This CDR3 reads CASSLGIAGGLTDTQYF. The CDR3 nucleotides read TGTGCCAGCAGTTTAGGGATAGCGGGAGGACTCACAGATACGCAGTATTTT.

The CDR3 region has the DNA TGCAGTGCCTCCCCGACAGGCCCCTACGAGCAGTACTTC. Its protein is CSASPTGPYEQYF. The genes are TRBV20-1 and TRBJ2-5, with D perhaps matching TRBD1 (6 bases). Near its end, the DNA agrees better with TRBJ2-7, so the J call may be wrong. This CDR3 contains 13 residues. Per germline, CDR1 DFQATT and CDR2 SNEGSKA (reference sequence).

The CDR3 sequence: CASSFSAYTSTDTQYF. The CDR3 DNA follows: TGTGCCAGCAGTTTTTCGGCGTACACTAGCACAGATACGCAGTATTTT. This chain connects TRBV27 to TRBJ2-3; no definite D call. Germline lookup yields CDR1 MNHEY and CDR2 SMNVEV (reference sequence). CDR3 length equals 16 residues. V was shortened by 3 bases and J by 0 bases, with 13 bases between the two germline ends.

This clonotype was counted ten times or more. The chain links TRBV7-9 to TRBJ1-2, with unresolved D. Trimming left V 1 base short and J 11 bases short, with 14 bases between. This CDR3 comprises 13 residues. The germline gives CDR1 SEHNR, CDR2 FQNEAQ (reference sequence). The DNA of the CDR3 is TGTGCCAGCAGCTTAGGGTCGCCAAGCGGGTACACCTTC. Its protein is CASSLGSPSGYTF.

The J gene is TRBJ2-7, the V gene TRBV7-2, with a tentative D call TRBD1 (5 bases). V was trimmed by 8 bases and J by 1 base, leaving 18 bases between them. CDR3 length equals 15 residues. Germline assignment: CDR1 SGHTA and CDR2 FQGNSA. The CDR3 nucleotides read TGTGCCAGCGCCCTCCTTGGGGCGCCTTCCTACGAGCAGTACTTC. Translated: CASALLGAPSYEQYF.

The chain couples TRBV25-1 to TRBJ1-2; TRBD1 matches at 7 bases. CDR3 size: 15 residues. Trimming cost V 4 bases and J 2 bases; bases outside gene matches: 7. CDR1 is MGHDK, CDR2 SYGVNS, per germline. CDR3 sequence: CASSGPGQRNYGYTF. Here the CDR3 DNA reads TGTGCCAGCAGTGGTCCGGGACAGCGGAACTATGGCTACACCTTC.

This clonotype appeared a single time. The chain employs TRBV6-6 and TRBJ2-4, with TRBD1 matching over 9 bases. The CDR3 runs to 14 residues. Germline CDR1 MNHNY, CDR2 SVGAGI (reference sequence). Germline trimming cut 5 bases from V and 13 bases from J; bases unmatched to any gene: 12. CDR3: CASSKDRGLWEQYF. CDR3 DNA: TGTGCCAGCAGTAAGGACAGGGGCCTCTGGGAGCAGTACTTC.

This clonotype showed up just a few times. The V gene is TRBV29-1, the J gene TRBJ2-1; possibly TRBD2 for D (5 bases). V dropped 4 bases and J dropped 7 bases, with 11 bases sitting between them. Germline V gives CDR1 SQVTM, CDR2 ANQGSEA. The CDR3 totals 12 residues. CDR3 residues: CSVGVGENEQFF. The CDR3, as DNA: TGCAGCGTTGGGGTCGGGGAAAATGAGCAGTTCTTC.

V gene TRBV30 combines with J gene TRBJ1-2; TRBD1 is a possible D gene (5 bases). Germline V CDR1 and CDR2: GTSNPN, SVGIG (reference sequence). The CDR3 totals 15 residues. Trimming took off 1 base at V and 4 bases at J, with 16 bases between the two ends. The CDR3: CAWSEEGVSGYGYTF. The CDR3 coding sequence is TGTGCCTGGAGTGAAGAAGGGGTTTCGGGCTATGGCTACACCTTC.

This clonotype was recorded a few times. CDR3 protein: CASRLAGTNYGYTF. DNA of the CDR3: TGTGCCAGCAGGTTGGCAGGGACCAACTATGGCTACACCTTC. This chain connects TRBV14 to TRBJ1-2, with a weak D call TRBD1 (5 bases). With 6 bases removed from V and 2 bases from J, the gap between germline ends came to 13 bases. Germline assignment: CDR1 SGHDN and CDR2 FVKESK. The CDR3 covers 14 residues.

The chain couples TRBV4-1 to TRBJ2-1, with 14 bases matching TRBD2. The CDR3 is 16 residues long. V dropped 1 base and J dropped 7; count of bases not matched to a gene: 3. Germline V gene data show CDR1 as MGHRA and CDR2 as YSYEKL. The CDR3 sequence is CASSQVGTSGSNEQFF. CDR3 DNA: TGCGCCAGCAGCCAAGTCGGGACTAGCGGGAGTAATGAGCAGTTCTTC.

The chain uses TRBV20-1 and TRBJ2-5, with 12 bases identical to TRBD2. The J call may not be correct, given that the DNA end is closer to TRBJ2-7. This CDR3 spans 15 amino acids. Germline V gene data show CDR1 as DFQATT and CDR2 as SNEGSKA (reference sequence). The DNA of the CDR3 is TGCAGTGCCTACCCTAGCGGGAGGGGAACCTACGAGCAGTACTTC. Protein product: CSAYPSGRGTYEQYF.

The chain has TRBV4-2 and TRBJ1-4; D call uncertain. Germline V gives CDR1 LGHNA, CDR2 YNFKEQ. Between the trimmed V and J ends, which lost 3 bases and 1 base, there was a span of 6 bases. The CDR3 contains 14 residues. The CDR3 is CASSQPGTNEKLFF. The CDR3 DNA reads as TGTGCCAGCAGCCAGCCGGGAACTAATGAAAAACTGTTTTTT.

This chain links TRBV29-1 with TRBJ2-2; D is unresolved. The CDR3 is made up of 13 amino acids. V gave up 6 bases and J gave up 2 bases, with 10 bases separating them. The germline V gene has CDR1 SQVTM and CDR2 ANQGSEA. The CDR3 region has the DNA TGCAGCGTCGACGGCAGAAACACCGGGGAGCTGTTTTTT. Protein sequence: CSVDGRNTGELFF.

This clonotype has just a few counts. This chain links TRBV14 with TRBJ1-2; the match to TRBD1 covers 9 bases. J lost 4 bases, V lost 3 bases, and 6 bases had no gene match. CDR1 is SGHDN and CDR2 is FVKESK in the germline V gene. This CDR3 spans 15 amino acids. CDR3 residues: CASSHEDRGLYGYTF. In DNA, the CDR3 is TGTGCCAGCAGCCACGAGGACAGGGGCCTCTATGGCTACACCTTC.

The gene calls are TRBV15 and TRBJ1-1, with no clear D. The V gene lost 2 bases and the J gene lost 0 bases, with 10 bases spanning the gap. Germline V gene lookup returns CDR1 LNHNV and CDR2 YYDKDF (reference sequence). CDR3 size: 15 residues. The CDR3 reads CATSRSQLMNTEAFF. The CDR3 DNA follows: TGTGCCACCAGCAGATCACAGTTAATGAACACTGAAGCTTTCTTT.

In regard to this clonotype: A clone one base away is much larger, so this may be a read error. The chain couples TRBV4-2 to TRBJ2-6; 10 bases line up with TRBD2. Per germline, CDR1 LGHNA and CDR2 YNFKEQ. V trimming: 7 bases; J trimming: 2 bases; junction bases outside the gene matches: 8. This CDR3 has 17 amino acids. CDR3 region: CASTYSGTSAGANVLTF. The CDR3 DNA reads as TGTGCCAGCACCTACTCCGGGACTAGCGCTGGGGCCAACGTCCTGACTTTC.

The chain carries TRBV20-1 and TRBJ2-7; D possibly corresponds to TRBD1 (6 bases). V was shortened by 1 base and J by 1 base, with 11 bases between the two germline ends. CDR1 is DFQATT, CDR2 SNEGSKA, per germline (reference sequence). This CDR3 contains 14 residues. CDR3 loop: CSARGQGQSYEQYF. The DNA of the CDR3 is TGCAGTGCTAGAGGGCAGGGGCAGTCCTACGAGCAGTACTTC.

The chain has TRBV28 and TRBJ2-5; TRBD2 matches at 8 bases. V was pared by 10 bases and J by 11 bases, with 18 bases of the junction left unmatched. The length of the CDR3 is 14 residues. The germline V gene encodes CDR1 MDHEN and CDR2 SYDVKM. The CDR3: CATTPGPRGGEQYF. DNA for the CDR3: TGTGCCACTACCCCAGGGCCCCGGGGGGGAGAGCAGTACTTC.

The chain couples TRBV7-6 to TRBJ1-1; 8 bases are a match to TRBD1. The CDR3 contains 16 residues. The germline CDR1 and CDR2 sequences are SGHVS and FNYEAQ. J lost 0 bases, V lost 4 bases, and 7 bases had no gene match. The CDR3 protein is CASSSLTGAVNTEAFF. For the CDR3, the DNA is TGTGCCAGCAGCTCACTGACAGGGGCGGTGAACACTGAAGCTTTCTTT.